These 21 T cell receptor beta chains came from one sample sequenced in a study of blood T cell repertoires in COVID-19. Libraries were prepared by immunoSEQ multiplex PCR; TCRdb keeps only in-frame clonotypes and omits some of them. The sample holds over 60,000 clones; 65% to 90% are singletons and the top ten take less than 1.5%. The sample comprised peripheral blood. Receptor source: a man in his forties or fifties with acute or convalescent COVID-19.

The chain links TRBV29-1 to TRBJ2-2, with unresolved D. The ends were cut back, 0 bases at V and 6 bases at J, with 14 bases in the middle. The germline V gene encodes CDR1 SQVTM and CDR2 ANQGSEA. The CDR3 has 15 amino acids. The CDR3 sequence: CSVEDGRVWPGELFF. Written as DNA, the CDR3 is TGCAGCGTTGAAGATGGCCGGGTTTGGCCCGGGGAGCTGTTTTTT.

This clone was recorded a few times. The gene calls are TRBV7-2 and TRBJ1-4; 7 bases agree with TRBD1. The CDR3 covers 13 residues. Germline trimming cut 5 bases from V and 6 bases from J; bases unmatched to any gene: 3. Germline V gene sequence: CDR1 SGHTA, CDR2 FQGNSA. The CDR3 loop reads CASSRTGDEKLFF. CDR3 bases: TGTGCCAGCAGCCGGACAGGAGATGAAAAACTGTTTTTT.

The V call is TRBV19, the J call TRBJ2-7; TRBD2 matches at 7 bases. CDR3 length: 18 amino acids. The germline CDR1 and CDR2 sequences are LNHDA and SQIVND (reference sequence). After removal of 3 bases from V and 2 bases from J, the junction contained 16 bases not matched to a gene. The CDR3 DNA sequence: TGTGCCAGTAGTATCCGGCGCCCATCAAGCGGGGCCACCTACGAGCAGTACTTC. Protein: CASSIRRPSSGATYEQYF.

The chain links TRBV5-1 to TRBJ2-1; a possible D gene is TRBD1 (6 bases). This CDR3 is built from 14 residues. CDR1 and CDR2 (germline): SGHRS, YFSETQ. With 0 bases removed from V and 2 bases from J, the gap between germline ends came to 6 bases. Here the CDR3 reads CASSLGTAYNEQFF. CDR3 nucleotides: TGCGCCAGCAGCTTGGGGACAGCCTACAATGAGCAGTTCTTC.

This clone was found once. The chain couples TRBV6-5 to TRBJ2-1, with TRBD2 matching over 8 bases. CDR3 length: 15 amino acids. Germline CDR1 and CDR2: MNHEY and SVGAGI. V lost 2 bases and J lost 6; bases outside the gene matches: 6. DNA of the CDR3: TGTGCCAGCAGTTACCCGGGGGGGACTGCCAATGAGCAGTTCTTC. It encodes CASSYPGGTANEQFF.

The chain recombines TRBV4-1 with TRBJ1-6; tentatively, D is TRBD1 (5 bases). CDR1 MGHRA and CDR2 YSYEKL come from the germline V gene. V lost 3 bases and J 9 bases, leaving 12 bases between the germline ends. CDR3 length: 14 amino acids. CDR3 protein: CASSQEGRFSPLHF. The CDR3 DNA follows: TGCGCCAGCAGCCAGGAGGGACGTTTTTCACCCCTCCACTTT.

The CDR3 spells CATQAGDTPNQPQHF. The DNA for the CDR3 is TGTGCCACCCAAGCCGGGGACACCCCGAATCAGCCCCAGCATTTT. The V call is TRBV24-1, the J call TRBJ1-5; TRBD1 might be the D (6 bases). Trimming took 9 bases from V and 4 from J, leaving 18 bases between them. Germline assignment: CDR1 KGHDR and CDR2 SFDVKD. The CDR3 length is 15 residues.

The rearrangement links TRBV6-5 to TRBJ1-2; TRBD1 might be the D (6 bases). Germline CDR1 reads MNHEY; CDR2 reads SVGAGI. Trimming took 5 bases from V and 8 from J, leaving 12 bases between them. The CDR3 length is 12 residues. CDR3 bases: TGTGCCAGCAGTACACGGACAGACGGCTACACCTTC. Translating it yields CASSTRTDGYTF.

This chain links TRBV29-1 with TRBJ2-3, with 7 bases that match TRBD2. With 4 bases clipped from V and 0 bases from J, the junction kept 4 bases outside the gene matches. CDR3 size: 14 residues. CDR1 is SQVTM and CDR2 is ANQGSEA in the germline V gene. The CDR3 protein is CSVGAGVSTDTQYF. CDR3 nucleotide sequence: TGCAGCGTTGGGGCGGGGGTGAGCACAGATACGCAGTATTTT.

This chain links TRBV11-3 with TRBJ1-1, with 9 positions matching TRBD1. Germline-derived CDR1 and CDR2 are SGHNT and YENEEA. The CDR3 consists of 13 residues. The V gene end was trimmed by 10 bases and the J gene end by 5 bases; junction bases not matched to a gene: 8. The CDR3 bases are TGTGCCACAGAGGGACAGGGAGTTACTGAAGCTTTCTTT. Its protein product is CATEGQGVTEAFF.

V and J are TRBV24-1 and TRBJ2-1; D is possibly TRBD2 (5 bases). CDR1 and CDR2 (germline): KGHDR, SFDVKD. This CDR3 region has 17 residues. The germline V and J ends were trimmed by 4 bases and 3 bases, with 18 bases remaining between them. The CDR3 loop reads CATSDPRGSGFYNEQFF. The CDR3 DNA is TGTGCCACCAGTGACCCGAGAGGGTCAGGTTTCTACAATGAGCAGTTCTTC.

The gene calls are TRBV5-1 and TRBJ2-3; possibly TRBD2 for D (6 bases). Germline CDR1 reads SGHRS; CDR2 reads YFSETQ. This CDR3 is built from 15 residues. The V and J ends lost 8 bases and 4 bases respectively, with 20 bases between them. The CDR3 region is CASSRENGNADTQYF. CDR3 in DNA: TGCGCCAGTAGCCGGGAGAACGGTAACGCAGATACGCAGTATTTT.

The rearrangement joins TRBV9 to TRBJ2-7; 9 nucleotides agree with TRBD2. This CDR3 comprises 14 residues. Germline V lookup: CDR1 SGDLS, CDR2 YYNGEE. With V trimmed by 4 bases and J by 3 bases, 5 bases remained unmatched. CDR3 residues: CASSPSSGDYEQYF. The CDR3, as DNA: TGTGCCAGCAGCCCCTCTAGCGGGGACTACGAGCAGTACTTC.

V gene TRBV29-1 combines with J gene TRBJ1-3, with D uncertain. This CDR3 has 11 residues. Trimming removed 5 bases at V and 3 bases at J, with 5 bases between. Germline V lookup: CDR1 SQVTM, CDR2 ANQGSEA. CDR3: CSVSDGNTIYF. Written as DNA, the CDR3 is TGCAGCGTTTCAGATGGAAACACCATATATTTT.

This chain connects TRBV2 to TRBJ1-1, with TRBD1 matching over 8 bases. J gave up 0 bases and V 5 bases, and 2 bases lay outside the gene matches. CDR3 length: 14 residues. Germline loops: CDR1 SNHLY, CDR2 FYNNEI. The CDR3 bases are TGTGCCAGCAGTTACAGGGGGTTGAACACTGAAGCTTTCTTT. This gives the protein CASSYRGLNTEAFF.

The chain combines TRBV30 with TRBJ1-6, with D possibly being TRBD1 (5 bases). The CDR3 is 13 amino acids. Germline lookup yields CDR1 GTSNPN and CDR2 SVGIG (reference sequence). The V end was cut by 0 bases, the J end by 10 bases, with 10 bases between. The DNA for the CDR3 is TGTGCCTGGAGTGTTCTGGGGCGATCACCCCTCCACTTT. As protein: CAWSVLGRSPLHF.

This clone was recorded only once. J is TRBJ1-5 and V is TRBV2; perhaps TRBD1 as D (5 bases). CDR3 size: 14 residues. V lost 4 bases and J lost 6, with 13 bases in between. Germline-derived CDR1 and CDR2 are SNHLY and FYNNEI. CDR3 in amino acids: CASSGSGGLQPQHF. The CDR3 DNA follows: TGTGCCAGCAGTGGATCGGGGGGACTTCAGCCCCAGCATTTT.

The rearrangement links TRBV6-1 to TRBJ1-6; D ambiguous. Between the trimmed V and J ends, which lost 1 base and 7 bases, there was a span of 8 bases. In germline, CDR1 is MNHNS, CDR2 SASEGT. The CDR3 extends over 14 amino acids. The CDR3 DNA is TGTGCCAGCAGTGAAGGGGCCTCAAATTCACCCCTCCACTTT. Its translation is CASSEGASNSPLHF.

This clone occurred once. The chain has TRBV30 and TRBJ1-1; the D gene is possibly TRBD1 (5 bases). From germline, CDR1 is GTSNPN and CDR2 SVGIG (reference sequence). Trimming removed 5 bases at V and 4 bases at J, with 17 bases between. The length of the CDR3 is 14 residues. This CDR3 is CAWGPGHDGTEAFF. CDR3 coding DNA: TGTGCCTGGGGTCCCGGACATGATGGCACTGAAGCTTTCTTT.

The J gene is TRBJ1-1, the V gene TRBV5-1; 8 nucleotides align to TRBD1. The CDR3 has 13 amino acids. Germline CDR1 reads SGHRS; CDR2 reads YFSETQ. Trimming cost V 5 bases and J 1 base; bases outside gene matches: 1. This CDR3 reads CASRGQGNTEAFF. CDR3 DNA sequence: TGCGCCAGCAGAGGACAGGGGAACACTGAAGCTTTCTTT.

The genes are TRBV5-4 and TRBJ1-3; unclear D gene. V was clipped by 3 bases and J by 0 bases, with 16 bases between them. The V gene's germline CDR1 is SGHNT and CDR2 YYREEE (reference sequence). The CDR3 is 17 amino acids. The CDR3 DNA reads TGTGCCAGCAGCTCCAAACTAAGCTATGACTCTGGAAACACCATATATTTT. The encoded protein is CASSSKLSYDSGNTIYF.